This T cell receptor (beta chain) originates from a study of human T cells and chemical hapten exposure. Study context: A patient group, mainly female, showed alopecia areata, totalis or universalis.

TCRdb recomputed calls from the RACE reads with MiXCR, one row per CDR3 protein. The sample has 350,000 to 400,000 distinct CDR3 sequences, 5.1% seen once. The J segment lost 4 bases and the V segment lost 4 bases, leaving 8 bases of the junction unmatched. Germline V gene data show CDR1 as SGHRS and CDR2 as YFSETQ. CDR3 length equals 15 residues. Study observations and caveats: The study found that DPC sensitization did not change TCRs above 1 in 1000 frequency.

Time point of the sample: pre-sensitization, week 0. The treatment is: therapeutic diphenylcyclopropenone sensitization with weekly scalp DPC. This clonotype was recorded a few times. Its cognate antigen is unknown. The genes are TRBV5-1 and TRBJ1-1; TRBD1 agrees at 9 bases. This material consisted of whole blood, taken in connection with sensitization to the hapten diphenylcyclopropenone (DPC). This sequence originates from a woman between 50 and 59 years old with alopecia areata. Some clones in this sample may be carry-over from other donors' samples. This chain's CDR3 is CASSARTGVGTEAFF. The DNA for the CDR3 is TGCGCCAGCAGCGCGAGGACAGGGGTTGGCACTGAAGCTTTCTTT.